This TCR beta chain was obtained from a study of CXCR3-negative and CXCR3-positive naive CD8 T cells. The CDR3 spans 15 residues. The germline V gene has CDR1 SGHRS and CDR2 YFSETQ. Libraries were UMI-labeled 5' RACE TRB cDNA. TCRdb re-analyzed the 5' RACE reads; it lists each CDR3 protein once, without DNA. Its clone listing holds some 48,000 distinct CDR3 sequences. The chain recombines TRBV5-1 with TRBJ2-7; absent DNA, TCRdb's TRBD1 call cannot be checked. The sample consisted of naive CXCR3- CD8+ T cells from blood. Subset specified: CD45RO-CCR7+CD27+CD95- naive CD8+ T cells lacking CXCR3 (TNR3-). The sequence was obtained from a human donor in good health. Some clones in this sample may be carry-over from other donors' samples. The CDR3: CASSDGTGVTDEQYF.